This entry lists 12 T cell receptor beta chains sequenced from one sample in a study of metastatic and nonmetastatic thyroid tumors. The entire patient cohort was treatment-naive prior to thyroid surgery. TCRdb re-called the PCR reads with MiXCR. This table holds around 46,000 clones, around 20% found once. What was sequenced was blood. The receptors stem from a male donor with papillary thyroid cancer or a benign thyroid nodule (not recorded which). Some clones in this sample may be carry-over from other donors' samples.

The chain employs TRBV5-1 and TRBJ1-4, with D maybe TRBD1 (6 bases). CDR1 is SGHRS and CDR2 is YFSETQ in the germline V gene. Deletions cut 4 bases from V and 9 bases from J, with 19 bases between. The CDR3 is 15 amino acids. The CDR3 coding sequence is TGCGCCAGCAGCCCGACGACAGGACTGGAGAAAAAACTGTTTTTT. Protein: CASSPTTGLEKKLFF.

This clone was seen repeatedly, ten times or more. V and J are TRBV6-1 and TRBJ1-5; unclear D gene. The V end was cut by 6 bases, the J end by 6 bases, with 3 bases between. The CDR3 spans 10 residues. Per germline, CDR1 MNHNS and CDR2 SASEGT. CDR3 sequence: CASRGQPQHF. In DNA, the CDR3 is TGTGCCAGCAGGGGTCAGCCCCAGCATTTT.

The sample holds many counts of this clone. This chain connects TRBV9 to TRBJ2-1; no reliable D call. The CDR3 has 11 residues. The V gene's germline CDR1 is SGDLS and CDR2 YYNGEE. V was cut by 3 bases and J by 7 bases, with 5 bases left in between. The CDR3 DNA reads TGTGCCAGCAGCGCCGAGAATGAGCAGTTCTTC. Amino acids: CASSAENEQFF. Combining the CDR3 with reference TRBV9 and TRBJ2-1 gives the whole variable domain DSGVTQTPKHLITATGQRVTLRCSPRSGDLSVYWYQQSLDQGLQFLIQYYNGEERAKGNILERFSAQQFPDLHSELNLSSLELGDSALYFCASSAENEQFFGPGTRLTVL.

This clone was counted many times. The chain carries TRBV6-1 and TRBJ2-7; 7 nucleotides align to TRBD1. Germline-derived CDR1 and CDR2 are MNHNS and SASEGT. The CDR3 has 15 amino acids. The V segment lost 4 bases and the J segment 0 bases; nucleotides outside the gene matches: 6. CDR3 coding DNA: TGTGCCAGCAGTGGCCAGACAGGGAGCTCCTACGAGCAGTACTTC. Its protein is CASSGQTGSSYEQYF.

This clone was observed at least ten times. V gene TRBV2 combines with J gene TRBJ2-7; TRBD2 agrees at 9 bases. Germline V gene lookup returns CDR1 SNHLY and CDR2 FYNNEI. The V and J ends lost 5 bases and 2 bases, in that order; junction bases with no gene match: 7. This CDR3 contains 15 residues. CDR3 sequence (DNA): TGTGCCAGCAGTCCCTCGACTAGCGGAACCTACGAGCAGTACTTC. Amino acid sequence: CASSPSTSGTYEQYF.

This clone rates as medium-sized (0.01 to 0.1%). The chain uses TRBV6-5 and TRBJ1-6; TRBD1 might be the D (6 bases). There are 16 residues in the CDR3. Germline V lookup: CDR1 MNHEY, CDR2 SVGAGI. Trimming took off 0 bases at V and 8 bases at J, with 14 bases between the two ends. Here the CDR3 DNA reads TGTGCCAGCAGTTACTCTACCGGGACAAGGGATTCACCCCTCCACTTT. Amino acids: CASSYSTGTRDSPLHF.

This clone was observed a few times. This rearrangement joins TRBV7-8 to TRBJ2-1; 7 positions agree with TRBD2. Germline V gene data show CDR1 as SGHVS and CDR2 as FQNEAQ. The CDR3 consists of 15 residues. Trimming took 5 bases from V and 9 from J; bases not matched to a gene: 13. The CDR3 here is CASSNSGSVGSEQFF. The DNA of the CDR3 is TGTGCCAGCAGCAATAGCGGGTCCGTGGGGAGTGAGCAGTTCTTC.

The rearrangement joins TRBV30 to TRBJ2-1, with 12 bases that match TRBD2. CDR1 is GTSNPN and CDR2 is SVGIG in the germline V gene (reference sequence). The CDR3 consists of 16 residues. The junction had 7 bases not matched to a gene; V was cut back by 3 bases and J by 4 bases. CDR3 residues: CAWRAGTSGHYNEQFF. The CDR3, as DNA: TGTGCCTGGAGGGCAGGGACTAGCGGGCATTACAATGAGCAGTTCTTC.

The rearrangement joins TRBV2 to TRBJ2-3; D possibly corresponds to TRBD2 (6 bases). There are 17 residues in the CDR3. Trimming stripped 3 bases from V and 0 bases from J, with 16 bases between. The germline gives CDR1 SNHLY, CDR2 FYNNEI. The CDR3: CASSDSVGGVSTDTQYF. The CDR3 coding sequence is TGTGCCAGCAGTGATAGTGTTGGCGGGGTGAGCACAGATACGCAGTATTTT.

This clone was seen repeatedly, ten times or more. The chain joins TRBV3-1 to TRBJ1-3; 7 nucleotides align to TRBD1. V lost 4 bases, J lost 0 bases, and 3 bases stayed unmatched. The CDR3 length is 15 residues. Germline loops: CDR1 LGHDT, CDR2 YNNKEL (reference sequence). This chain's CDR3 is CASSRGTVSGNTIYF. CDR3 nucleotide sequence: TGTGCCAGCAGCCGAGGGACAGTCTCTGGAAACACCATATATTTT.

A remark on this clone: One base away lies a much larger clone, so this may be a sequencing read error. The chain uses TRBV28 and TRBJ1-3; the D is unclear. CDR1 is MDHEN, CDR2 SYDVKM, per germline. Trimming removed 1 base from V and 0 bases from J, with 7 bases in between. CDR3 size: 15 residues. The CDR3 DNA reads TGTGCCAGCAGTTTATCAGTCTTCTCTGGAAACACCATATATTTT. Protein product: CASSLSVFSGNTIYF.

This clone was found many times. The chain links TRBV12-3 or TRBV12-4 to TRBJ2-1; 8 positions agree with TRBD2. The CDR3 covers 18 residues. Unmatched junction bases numbered 14, after V lost 6 bases and J lost 1 base. CDR3 nucleotide sequence: TGTGCCAGCAGGTATTTTACGGGGGGGGGAAGGTCCTACAATGAGCAGTTCTTC. It yields the protein CASRYFTGGGRSYNEQFF.